The TCR beta chain under discussion was sequenced for a study of regulatory T cells in long-lasting Graves disease (dated by TCRdb to about 2021). Study-level background: Newly diagnosed Graves' disease patients had taken antithyroid drugs for less than 3 months. The study was conducted in China and was registered as a clinical trial. TCR sequencing covered some 13 persistent and about 20 newly diagnosed Graves' disease patients, about 35 samples in total. Patients with persistent Graves' disease were compared with patients with newly diagnosed Graves' disease using TCR sequencing and RNA sequencing of peripheral blood.

Broad study findings and their caveats: Preferential use of TRBV28, TRBJ1-2 and TRBJ2-5 was observed in persistent disease, whereas TRBV20-1 and TRBJ2-1 were favored in newly diagnosed disease. Sequencing and analysis were restricted to the TCR beta chain. Compared with newly diagnosed patients, patients with persistent Graves' disease had lower TCR Shannon entropy and fewer highly expanded clones, which suggests clonal expansion. The authors acknowledged the small sample size as a limitation that may reduce accuracy. Only peripheral blood was studied, because thyroid tissue, the primary lesion, was inaccessible. Persistent patients shared more public clonotypes among themselves (roughly 2,700) than newly diagnosed patients did (about 970).

The library was produced with multiplex PCR. The sequencing machine was an Illumina HiSeq 4000. TCR beta libraries were built with iRepertoire HTBI primers and Arm-PCR amplification of CDR3 regions. Gel purification was performed on PCR products prior to sequencing. In the authors' own workflow: Gene usage analysis of CDR3 amino acid clonotypes relied on the roughly 60 TRBV and 12 to 15 TRBJ segments identified across samples. COPE and FqMerger were used to merge filtered high-quality paired reads into contigs. BLAST was used to align contigs to the IMGT TRBV, TRBD and TRBJ reference genes, and CDR3 was defined following IMGT. Any clonotype with a frequency above 0.1% was counted as a highly expanded clone. Shannon entropy served as the measure of repertoire diversity, while the Gini coefficient captured V-J evenness. A clonotype was considered public if more than one individual shared it. TCRdb cleaned the public reads at Q25 with fastp, built clones with MiXCR and kept in-frame beta chains. Identical CDR3 protein sequences are pooled into one entry, listed with their most common genes and DNA. The V and J calls were not made by the authors but by TCRdb's processing. This sample is represented by some 220,000 distinct CDR3 sequences; about 19% of them were singletons. Clones ranked in the top ten supply around 11% of the sample.

V is shortened by 3 bases, J by 6 bases, and the region joining them spans 9 bases. CDR1 and CDR2 are read off the germline V gene as SGHAT and FQNNGV. From its cysteine to its phenylalanine, the CDR3 spans 13 amino acids. Only the CDR3 part of the read is kept: 39 bases, read in frame from the first base. The time point label corresponds to: newly diagnosed GD, antithyroid drugs for less than 3 months. RNA was extracted from PBMCs in TRIzol for both TCR sequencing and RNA sequencing. Graves' disease was diagnosed according to American Thyroid Association guidelines. Recruitment of patients was carried out at an endocrinology department in Xi'an, China. From each patient, 7.5 to 10 milliliters of peripheral blood was collected into an EDTA anticoagulant tube. Ficoll Paque Plus density gradient separation was used to isolate PBMCs, and no further T cell sorting was done. An Agilent 2100 Bioanalyzer and agarose gel were used to check RNA quality, and a NanoDrop 2000 was used to measure RNA concentration.

This clonotype was observed many times. Its antigen is currently not known. No qualities accompany the bases; no much larger clone lies one base away. This sample was also put to use in a study of T cells in Graves' hyperthyroidism and ophthalmopathy. The second study also describes: Stable Graves' hyperthyroidism was defined as the absence of progression to ophthalmopathy over 18 months of follow-up. Hyperthyroidism patients were newly diagnosed, had a disease duration of under 2 months, and were aged 18 to 65 years. Any patient with an uncontrolled infection, another autoimmune disease, pregnancy or lactation was excluded. Diagnoses were based on clinical symptoms, serum thyroxine and TRAb, thyroid ultrasound and orbital computed tomography. A first-round RT-PCR of the TCR CDR3 used the HTBI primer set with the Qiagen OneStep RT-PCR kit. Most expanded thyroid clonotypes (frequency above 0.001) were also found in blood, which suggests that blood repertoires may mirror thyroid immune responses. A model built on a 13 V-J signature distinguished ophthalmopathy from stable hyperthyroidism, reaching 85% to 90% sensitivity and about 81% specificity in cross-validation and 80%/75% in testing. During validation, the model predicted progression to ophthalmopathy a median of about 6.3 months ahead of onset, with roughly 65% sensitivity and 72.22% specificity. To identify distinguishing TCR V-J signatures, a discovery cohort of roughly 100 patients was used, comprising 40 to 45 with Graves' ophthalmopathy and approximately 57 with stable Graves' hyperthyroidism. Prospective prediction of ophthalmopathy was tested in an independent validation cohort consisting of about 19 hyperthyroidism patients and about 17 patients who later progressed to ophthalmopathy. The 100 or so discovery patients were randomly split 7:3 into training and test sets. Thyroid tissue and blood T-cell repertoires from roughly six Graves' hyperthyroidism patients were also compared in the study. After sampling, hyperthyroidism patients received methimazole starting at 30 mg daily, and ophthalmopathy patients received high-dose intravenous methylprednisolone. A second multiplex PCR round built the libraries, followed by size selection and purification. Sequencing of the libraries was done on an Illumina HiSeq2000 using paired-end 100 bp reads. SOAPnuke was used to process the raw data, removing reads that contained adapters or uncalled bases, had a mean Phred below 15, or lacked an exact match to the constant primer or identifier. COPE v1.2.5 was used to merge high-quality paired reads, and clonotypes were defined as unique nucleotide sequences. Clonotypes were aligned to IMGT TRBV, TRBD and TRBJ reference segments using MiTCR v1.1. Analysis was restricted to V-J combinations with a frequency above 0.0001, which covered 99.2% of repertoires. A TCS score was defined as the ratio of F50 (clonal expansion) to E x V (chaos), with BLOSUM62-based TCRdist applied between CDR3 peptides within each V-J. Welch's t-statistics and random forest reduced roughly 540 V-J features to roughly 13, which were used in a naive Bayes classifier (R e1071). Sample size was not statistically predetermined, and investigators were not blinded to group allocation. According to the paper, TCR Vbeta CDR3 sequencing was carried out on about 140 peripheral blood samples, which came from more than 40 ophthalmopathy, around 75 hyperthyroidism and 17 progressor patients.

This sequence was found in a woman in her thirties with Graves disease. Donor details come from another sample of the same person, matched by shared clones. The V and J segments used are TRBV11-2 and TRBJ1-5; the D gene lacks a confident call. The sample consisted of peripheral blood mononuclear cells (PBMCs), taken at new diagnosis, from a patient treated with antithyroid drugs. DNA sequence: TGTGCCAGCAGCTTTGGATCAGGTCAGCCCCAGCATTTT. Its protein reads: CASSFGSGQPQHF. Extended through the reference TRBV11-2 and TRBJ1-5 proteins, this CDR3 yields the full variable domain: EAGVAQSPRYKIIEKRQSVAFWCNPISGHATLYWYQQILGQGPKLLIQFQNNGVVDDSQLPKDRFSAERLKGVDSTLKIQPAKLEDSAVYLCASSFGSGQPQHFGDGTRLSIL.